Listed here are 4 T cell receptor beta chains from one sample, sequenced in a study of cytomegalovirus exposure and HLA in healthy donors. 13 Jbeta primers and 60 Vbeta primers were used for the PCR. Repertoires were generated with immunoSEQ multiplex PCR, while TCRdb's copy carries only in-frame clones and drops some. The data contain 150,000 or so clones, just under 75% of them singletons. The sequenced sample consisted of PBMCs. Source of these receptors: a woman younger than 30 in good health and CMV-seronegative.

V is TRBV5-6 and J is TRBJ1-5; D gene uncertain. V lost 4 bases and J lost 6, with 14 bases in between. The CDR3 length is 14 residues. CDR1 is SGHDT, CDR2 YYEEEE, per germline. The CDR3 DNA reads as TGTGCCAGCAGCAGAGGTCTGGGAGGTCAGCCCCAGCATTTT. Translating it yields CASSRGLGGQPQHF.

Only a few counts were recorded for this clone. The chain employs TRBV4-2 and TRBJ2-2; 10 bases map to TRBD1. Losses at the gene ends were 4 bases for V and 0 bases for J; bases not matched to a gene: 8. CDR3 length equals 18 residues. Per the germline V gene, CDR1 is LGHNA and CDR2 is YNFKEQ. The CDR3 DNA follows: TGTGCCAGCAGCCCTCGGGACAGGGGCCAGCCGAACACCGGGGAGCTGTTTTTT. Amino acids: CASSPRDRGQPNTGELFF.

V and J are TRBV7-9 and TRBJ2-5, with 15 positions matching TRBD2. Germline lookup yields CDR1 SEHNR and CDR2 FQNEAQ (reference sequence). The V gene end was trimmed by 4 bases and the J gene end by 0 bases; junction bases not matched to a gene: 3. The CDR3 runs 17 residues. The CDR3 nucleotides are TGTGCCAGCAGCTCAGGACTAGCGGGAGGGTACCAAGAGACCCAGTACTTC. Amino acids: CASSSGLAGGYQETQYF.

The V call is TRBV18, the J call TRBJ2-1, with 7 bases matching TRBD1. With V trimmed by 6 bases and J by 5 bases, 7 bases remained unmatched. Germline CDR1 and CDR2: KGHSH and LQKENI. The CDR3 covers 14 residues. The CDR3 bases are TGTGCCAGCTCGTCACCGGGACAGAACAATGAGCAGTTCTTC. It translates to CASSSPGQNNEQFF.